Listed here are 22 T cell receptor beta chains from one sample, sequenced in a study of T cell responses to AZD1222 COVID-19 vaccine. Method: immunoSEQ multiplex PCR; TCRdb's copy keeps in-frame clones and lacks some. The table lists about 120,000 clones, 88% of them singletons. The sequences come from peripheral blood, collected on day 0 of MenACWY control vaccination. These receptors were obtained from an adult in good health.

The rearrangement uses TRBV6-5 and TRBJ2-5; 9 bases match TRBD1. The CDR3 extends over 14 amino acids. V shed 6 bases and J 5 bases; nucleotides not matched to a gene: 7. The germline CDR1 and CDR2 sequences are MNHEY and SVGAGI. The CDR3 sequence: CASSSGQGSETQYF. CDR3 nucleotide sequence: TGTGCCAGCAGCTCAGGACAGGGGAGTGAGACCCAGTACTTC.

The chain is built from TRBV4-1 and TRBJ1-2; D gene uncertain. From germline, CDR1 is MGHRA and CDR2 YSYEKL. V was pared by 0 bases and J by 1 base, with 3 bases between. This CDR3 spans 13 amino acids. The DNA of the CDR3 is TGCGCCAGCAGCCAAGATGTTAACTATGGCTACACCTTC. Its protein is CASSQDVNYGYTF.

This clone was seen just once. The chain recombines TRBV7-9 with TRBJ1-5, with D possibly matching TRBD1 (6 bases). The germline gives CDR1 SEHNR, CDR2 FQNEAQ (reference sequence). The CDR3 consists of 14 residues. Trimming left V 6 bases short and J 6 bases short, with 15 bases between. CDR3: CASSLGGRGQPQHF. The CDR3 nucleotides read TGTGCCAGCAGTCTAGGGGGGAGAGGTCAGCCCCAGCATTTT.

This clone was found once. This sequence joins TRBV7-9 and TRBJ2-1, with TRBD1 matching 11 bases. The CDR3 covers 15 residues. V was clipped by 5 bases and J by 8 bases; unmatched bases: 8. The germline gives CDR1 SEHNR, CDR2 FQNEAQ (reference sequence). This CDR3 reads CASSPGTGGLYEQFF. CDR3 DNA sequence: TGTGCCAGCAGCCCCGGGACAGGGGGGCTGTATGAGCAGTTCTTC.

In its sample, this clone was seen once. The V and J genes are TRBV9 and TRBJ2-5, with a weak D call TRBD2 (6 bases). V was pared by 4 bases and J by 4 bases, with 17 bases between. Germline CDR1 is SGDLS and CDR2 is YYNGEE. The CDR3 consists of 15 residues. This CDR3 is CASSLQSGEGETQYF. The CDR3 bases are TGTGCCAGCAGCCTTCAATCGGGAGAGGGAGAGACCCAGTACTTC.

This chain joins TRBV7-9 and TRBJ2-3; D gene unclear. V lost 0 bases, J lost 4 bases, and 2 bases lay in between. This CDR3 spans 12 amino acids. Germline V lookup: CDR1 SEHNR, CDR2 FQNEAQ (reference sequence). The CDR3 region has the DNA TGTGCCAGCAGCTTAGCGGCAGATACGCAGTATTTT. Residues: CASSLAADTQYF.

V gene TRBV15 combines with J gene TRBJ2-5; D not resolved. The ends were cut back, 0 bases at V and 5 bases at J, with 7 bases in the middle. CDR3 length: 13 residues. Germline CDR1 and CDR2: LNHNV and YYDKDF (reference sequence). CDR3 DNA: TGTGCCACCAGCAGAGATCTTGGGGAGACCCAGTACTTC. This translates into CATSRDLGETQYF.

This clone was picked up a small number of times. The V and J genes are TRBV2 and TRBJ1-4, with 9 bases matching TRBD1. The CDR3 length is 14 residues. CDR1 and CDR2 from the germline V gene are SNHLY and FYNNEI. The junction had 8 bases not matched to a gene; V was cut back by 7 bases and J by 8 bases. The CDR3 coding sequence is TGTGCCAGCATCCCGCGACAGGGGGTGGAAAAACTGTTTTTT. It encodes CASIPRQGVEKLFF.

The rearrangement links TRBV24-1 to TRBJ2-7, with unresolved D. Germline CDR1 KGHDR, CDR2 SFDVKD. CDR3 length: 14 residues. V was cut by 1 base and J by 5 bases, with 11 bases left in between. CDR3 nucleotides: TGTGCCACCAGTGATTTTCCCGCAAGCAACGAGCAGTACTTC. The encoded protein is CATSDFPASNEQYF.

CDR3 DNA sequence: TGCGCCAGCAGCTTGTTAGGTTTTGGCACTGAAGCTTTCTTT. Its protein product is CASSLLGFGTEAFF. V gene TRBV5-1 combines with J gene TRBJ1-1; D gene uncertain. This CDR3 has 14 amino acids. Trimming cost V 1 base and J 4 bases, with 11 bases left between them. Germline V lookup: CDR1 SGHRS, CDR2 YFSETQ. Combining the CDR3 with reference TRBV5-1 and TRBJ1-1 gives the whole variable domain KAGVTQTPRYLIKTRGQQVTLSCSPISGHRSVSWYQQTPGQGLQFLFEYFSETQRNKGNFPGRFSGRQFSNSRSEMNVSTLELGDSALYLCASSLLGFGTEAFFGQGTRLTVV.

This clone was counted between two and nine times. The rearrangement uses TRBV9 and TRBJ1-3; D is uncertain. Germline V gene lookup returns CDR1 SGDLS and CDR2 YYNGEE. The CDR3 is 14 amino acids. The germline V and J ends were trimmed by 0 bases and 0 bases, with 4 bases remaining between them. CDR3 amino acids: CASSVDVSGNTIYF. The DNA of the CDR3 is TGTGCCAGCAGCGTAGATGTCTCTGGAAACACCATATATTTT. Full variable domain (missing parts from reference TRBV9 and TRBJ1-3): DSGVTQTPKHLITATGQRVTLRCSPRSGDLSVYWYQQSLDQGLQFLIQYYNGEERAKGNILERFSAQQFPDLHSELNLSSLELGDSALYFCASSVDVSGNTIYFGEGSWLTVV.

The gene calls are TRBV4-1 and TRBJ2-5, with 8 bases that match TRBD2. The CDR3 spans 15 residues. CDR1 and CDR2 (germline): MGHRA, YSYEKL. J lost 4 bases, V lost 1 base, and 5 bases had no gene match. CDR3 residues: CASSQAGTRGETQYF. CDR3 nucleotides: TGCGCCAGCAGCCAAGCCGGGACTAGAGGAGAGACCCAGTACTTC.

The chain employs TRBV28 and TRBJ1-1; D is uncertain. Germline V gene data show CDR1 as MDHEN and CDR2 as SYDVKM. The CDR3 sequence is 12 residues long. Trimming pared 10 bases from V and 7 bases from J, leaving 16 bases between. CDR3 coding DNA: TGTGCCACAATTCCTCCGACGGGTGAAGCTTTCTTT. This encodes CATIPPTGEAFF. The full variable domain, completed using reference TRBV28 and TRBJ1-1, is DVKVTQSSRYLVKRTGEKVFLECVQDMDHENMFWYRQDPGLGLRLIYFSYDVKMKEKGDIPEGYSVSREKKERFSLILESASTNQTSMYLCATIPPTGEAFFGQGTRLTVV.

This clone was seen a single time. The rearrangement joins TRBV30 to TRBJ1-3, with D tentatively TRBD1 (6 bases). Trimming pared 2 bases from V and 4 bases from J, leaving 12 bases between. Germline V gene lookup returns CDR1 GTSNPN and CDR2 SVGIG (reference sequence). The CDR3 runs 14 residues. The CDR3 here is CAWSYTGNGNTIYF. As DNA, the CDR3 is TGTGCCTGGAGTTATACAGGGAACGGAAACACCATATATTTT.

The chain employs TRBV3-1 (or the pseudogene TRBV3-2) and TRBJ1-5; D is perhaps TRBD1 (5 bases). This CDR3 region has 14 residues. Germline-derived CDR1 and CDR2 are LGHDT and YNNKEL (reference sequence). With 4 bases removed from V and 10 bases from J, the gap between germline ends came to 17 bases. This CDR3 is CASSPDGRAGPQHF. Here the CDR3 DNA reads TGTGCCAGCAGCCCGGATGGCAGGGCCGGCCCCCAGCATTTT.

The chain recombines TRBV19 with TRBJ1-5, with a weak D call TRBD1 (5 bases). CDR3 length: 18 amino acids. CDR1 and CDR2 (germline): LNHDA, SQIVND (reference sequence). The germline V and J ends were trimmed by 7 bases and 0 bases, with 22 bases remaining between them. The CDR3 nucleotides are TGTGCCAGTACCCGCCTGGGGGGGGGAATCTATAGCAATCAGCCCCAGCATTTT. Amino acids: CASTRLGGGIYSNQPQHF.

This clone was detected only a few times. This chain joins TRBV5-5 and TRBJ2-2; a weak D match, TRBD2 (5 bases). The germline V gene encodes CDR1 SGHKS and CDR2 YYEKEE (reference sequence). Trimming left V 4 bases short and J 1 base short, with 8 bases between. CDR3 length: 14 residues. The CDR3 region has the DNA TGTGCCAGCAGCGGGGAGTTGAACACCGGGGAGCTGTTTTTT. This codes for CASSGELNTGELFF.

CDR3 in DNA: TGTGCCAGCAGCCCCCCAACCACCGGGGAGCTGTTTTTT. The encoded protein is CASSPPTTGELFF. The V and J genes are TRBV5-5 and TRBJ2-2; D uncertain. V was pared by 4 bases and J by 4 bases, with 8 bases between. Per the germline V gene, CDR1 is SGHKS and CDR2 is YYEKEE (reference sequence). CDR3 length: 13 residues.

This clone has only one observation. The rearrangement links TRBV30 to TRBJ1-5; the D gene is possibly TRBD1 (5 bases). The CDR3 length is 15 residues. Germline CDR1 reads GTSNPN; CDR2 reads SVGIG (reference sequence). Trimming left V 0 bases short and J 3 bases short, with 12 bases between. For the CDR3, the DNA is TGTGCCTGGAGTGTAGGACACATGAACAATCAGCCCCAGCATTTT. It encodes CAWSVGHMNNQPQHF.

The chain recombines TRBV7-9 with TRBJ1-6; unclear D gene. The ends were cut back, 5 bases at V and 0 bases at J, with 5 bases in the middle. Germline values: CDR1 SEHNR, CDR2 FQNEAQ (reference sequence). The CDR3 loop spans 14 amino acids. The chain's CDR3 is CASSLSSYNSPLHF. The CDR3, as DNA: TGTGCCAGCAGCCTGAGCTCCTATAATTCACCCCTCCACTTT. Supplemented by reference TRBV7-9 and TRBJ1-6, the full variable domain reads DTGVSQNPRHKITKRGQNVTFRCDPISEHNRLYWYRQTLGQGPEFLTYFQNEAQLEKSRLLSDRFSAERPKGSFSTLEIQRTEQGDSAMYLCASSLSSYNSPLHFGNGTRLTVT.

This clone showed up just a few times. The genes are TRBV3-1 (or the pseudogene TRBV3-2) and TRBJ1-1; a possible D gene is TRBD1 (6 bases). The CDR3 has 15 residues. Germline loops: CDR1 LGHDT, CDR2 YNNKEL (reference sequence). V lost 4 bases to trimming and J lost 1 base, with 13 bases between them. As DNA, the CDR3 is TGTGCCAGCAGCCCGAGGGACACCGAGAACACTGAAGCTTTCTTT. Protein: CASSPRDTENTEAFF.

This sequence joins TRBV6-1 and TRBJ1-3, with D hard to call. CDR1 and CDR2 from the germline V gene are MNHNS and SASEGT. V was trimmed by 2 bases and J by 0 bases, leaving 11 bases between them. There are 16 residues in the CDR3. The chain's CDR3 is CASSEHGSFSGNTIYF. DNA for the CDR3: TGTGCCAGCAGTGAACACGGCTCTTTCTCTGGAAACACCATATATTTT.